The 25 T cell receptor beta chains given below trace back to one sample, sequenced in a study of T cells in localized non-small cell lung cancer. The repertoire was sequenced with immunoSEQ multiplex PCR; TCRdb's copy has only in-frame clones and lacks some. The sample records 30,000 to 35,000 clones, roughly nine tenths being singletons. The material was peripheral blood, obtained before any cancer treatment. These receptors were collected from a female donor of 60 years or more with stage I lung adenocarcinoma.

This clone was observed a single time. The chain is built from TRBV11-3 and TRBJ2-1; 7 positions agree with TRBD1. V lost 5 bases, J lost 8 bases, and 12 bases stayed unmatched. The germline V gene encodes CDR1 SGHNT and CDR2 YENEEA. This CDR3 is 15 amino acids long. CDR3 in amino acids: CASSMGQLRGDEQFF. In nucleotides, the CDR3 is TGTGCCAGCAGCATGGGACAGTTAAGAGGCGATGAGCAGTTCTTC.

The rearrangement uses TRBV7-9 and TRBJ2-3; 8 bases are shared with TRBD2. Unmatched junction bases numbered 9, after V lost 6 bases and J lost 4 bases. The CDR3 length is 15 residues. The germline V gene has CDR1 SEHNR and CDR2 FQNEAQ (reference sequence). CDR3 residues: CASSISGSFADTQYF. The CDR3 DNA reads TGTGCCAGCAGTATCAGCGGGAGTTTTGCAGATACGCAGTATTTT.

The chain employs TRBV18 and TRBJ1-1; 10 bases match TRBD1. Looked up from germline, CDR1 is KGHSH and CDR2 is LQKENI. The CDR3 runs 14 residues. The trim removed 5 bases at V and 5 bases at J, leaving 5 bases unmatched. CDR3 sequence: CASSAGQGGTEAFF. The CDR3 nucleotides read TGTGCCAGCTCAGCAGGACAGGGGGGGACTGAAGCTTTCTTT.

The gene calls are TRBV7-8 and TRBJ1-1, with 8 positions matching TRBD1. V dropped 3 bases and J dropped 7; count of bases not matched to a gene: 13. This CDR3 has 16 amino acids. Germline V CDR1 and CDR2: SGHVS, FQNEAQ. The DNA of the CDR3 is TGTGCCAGCAGCTTTAGTCCCGAGACAGGGGTTAATGAAGCTTTCTTT. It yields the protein CASSFSPETGVNEAFF.

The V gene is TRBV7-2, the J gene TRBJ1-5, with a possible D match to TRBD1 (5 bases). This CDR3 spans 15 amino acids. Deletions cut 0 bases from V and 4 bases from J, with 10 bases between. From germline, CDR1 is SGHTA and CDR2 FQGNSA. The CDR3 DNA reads TGTGCCAGCAGCTTAGCGGGGACGGGGAATCAGCCCCAGCATTTT. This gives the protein CASSLAGTGNQPQHF.

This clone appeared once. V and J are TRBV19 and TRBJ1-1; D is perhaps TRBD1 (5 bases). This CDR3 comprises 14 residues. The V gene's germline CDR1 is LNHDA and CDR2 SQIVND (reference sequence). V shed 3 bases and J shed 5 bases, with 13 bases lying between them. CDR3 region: CASSMVGGRTEAFF. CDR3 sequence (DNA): TGTGCCAGTAGTATGGTGGGGGGTCGGACTGAAGCTTTCTTT. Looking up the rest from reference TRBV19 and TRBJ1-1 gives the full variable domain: DGGITQSPKYLFRKEGQNVTLSCEQNLNHDAMYWYRQDPGQGLRLIYYSQIVNDFQKGDIAEGYSVSREKKESFPLTVTSAQKNPTAFYLCASSMVGGRTEAFFGQGTRLTVV.

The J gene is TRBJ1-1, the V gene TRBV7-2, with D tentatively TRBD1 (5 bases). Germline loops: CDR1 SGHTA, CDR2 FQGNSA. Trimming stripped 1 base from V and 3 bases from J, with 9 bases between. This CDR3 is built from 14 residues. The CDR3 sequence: CASSLVGGDTEAFF. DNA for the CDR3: TGTGCCAGCAGCTTAGTCGGGGGGGACACTGAAGCTTTCTTT.

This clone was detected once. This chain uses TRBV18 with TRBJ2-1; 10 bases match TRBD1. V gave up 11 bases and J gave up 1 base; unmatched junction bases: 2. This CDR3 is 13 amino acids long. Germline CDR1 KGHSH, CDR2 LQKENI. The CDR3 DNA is TGTGCCGGGGGACAGGGGTCCTACAATGAGCAGTTCTTC. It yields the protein CAGGQGSYNEQFF. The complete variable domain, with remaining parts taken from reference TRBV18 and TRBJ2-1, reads NAGVMQNPRHLVRRRGQEARLRCSPMKGHSHVYWYRQLPEEGLKFMVYLQKENIIDESGMPKERFSAEFPKEGPSILRIQQVVRGDSAAYFCAGGQGSYNEQFFGPGTRLTVL.

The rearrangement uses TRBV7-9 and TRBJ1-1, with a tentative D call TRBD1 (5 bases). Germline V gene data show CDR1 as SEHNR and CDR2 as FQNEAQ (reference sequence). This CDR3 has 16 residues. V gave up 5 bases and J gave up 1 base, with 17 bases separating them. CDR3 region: CASSIPGPRTNTEAFF. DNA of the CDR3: TGTGCCAGCAGCATACCGGGACCGAGGACGAACACTGAAGCTTTCTTT.

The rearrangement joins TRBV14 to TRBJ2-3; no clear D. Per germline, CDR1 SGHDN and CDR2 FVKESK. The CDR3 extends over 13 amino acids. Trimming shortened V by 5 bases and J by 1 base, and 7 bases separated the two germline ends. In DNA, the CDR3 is TGTGCCAGCAGCTTCCTCGGCACAGATACGCAGTATTTT. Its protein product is CASSFLGTDTQYF.

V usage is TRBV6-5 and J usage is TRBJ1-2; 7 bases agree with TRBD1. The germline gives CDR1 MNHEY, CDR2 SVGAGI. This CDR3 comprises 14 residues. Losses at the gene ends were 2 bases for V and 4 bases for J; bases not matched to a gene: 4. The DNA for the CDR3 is TGTGCCAGCAGTTACGGGACAGAAGCCTATGGCTACACCTTC. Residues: CASSYGTEAYGYTF.

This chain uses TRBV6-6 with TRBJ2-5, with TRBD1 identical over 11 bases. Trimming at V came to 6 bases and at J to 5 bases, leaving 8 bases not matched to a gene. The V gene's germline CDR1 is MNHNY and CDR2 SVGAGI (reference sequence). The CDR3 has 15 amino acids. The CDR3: CASSRPGQGVETQYF. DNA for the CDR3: TGTGCCAGCAGCCGGCCGGGACAGGGGGTCGAGACCCAGTACTTC.

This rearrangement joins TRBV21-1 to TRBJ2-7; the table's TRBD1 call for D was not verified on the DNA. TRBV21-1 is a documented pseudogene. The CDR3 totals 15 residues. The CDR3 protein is CASSKSGQSPYEQYF. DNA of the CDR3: TGTGCCAGCAGCAAGTCAGGACAGTCGCCCTACGAGCAGTACTTC.

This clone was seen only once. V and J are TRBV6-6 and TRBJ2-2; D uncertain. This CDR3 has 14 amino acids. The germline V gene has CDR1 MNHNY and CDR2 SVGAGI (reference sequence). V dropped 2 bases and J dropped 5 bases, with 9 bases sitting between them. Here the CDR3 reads CASSYQDRTGELFF. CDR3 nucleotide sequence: TGTGCCAGCAGTTACCAAGATAGAACCGGGGAGCTGTTTTTT.

The CDR3 sequence: CASSLQVSMNTEAFF. CDR3 nucleotide sequence: TGCGCCAGCAGCTTACAGGTTTCTATGAACACTGAAGCTTTCTTT. The chain combines TRBV5-1 with TRBJ1-1, with D possibly TRBD1 on 5 matching bases. Germline V CDR1 and CDR2: SGHRS, YFSETQ. The CDR3 length is 15 residues. Trimming left V 2 bases short and J 0 bases short, with 11 bases between. Based on the CDR3 plus reference TRBV5-1 and TRBJ1-1, the full variable domain is KAGVTQTPRYLIKTRGQQVTLSCSPISGHRSVSWYQQTPGQGLQFLFEYFSETQRNKGNFPGRFSGRQFSNSRSEMNVSTLELGDSALYLCASSLQVSMNTEAFFGQGTRLTVV.

CDR3 residues: CASSLRASQETQYF. The CDR3 DNA reads TGTGCCAGCAGCTTGCGGGCTAGCCAAGAGACCCAGTACTTC. The chain uses TRBV5-5 and TRBJ2-5; no clear D gene. Trimming took 1 base from V and 1 from J, leaving 8 bases between them. Germline CDR1 reads SGHKS; CDR2 reads YYEKEE (reference sequence). The CDR3 has 14 residues.

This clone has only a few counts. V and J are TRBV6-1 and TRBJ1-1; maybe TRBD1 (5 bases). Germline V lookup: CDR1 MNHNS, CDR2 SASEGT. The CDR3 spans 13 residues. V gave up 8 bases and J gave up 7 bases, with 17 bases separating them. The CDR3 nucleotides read TGTGCCAGCGCGGGACCCGAGGTGGGTGAAGCTTTCTTT. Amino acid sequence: CASAGPEVGEAFF.

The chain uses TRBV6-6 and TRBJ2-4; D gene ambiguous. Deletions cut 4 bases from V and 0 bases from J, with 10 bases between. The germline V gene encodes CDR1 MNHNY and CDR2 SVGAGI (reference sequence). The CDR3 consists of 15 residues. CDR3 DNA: TGTGCCAGCAGTTCCAGGAGAGGAGCCAAAAACATTCAGTACTTC. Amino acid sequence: CASSSRRGAKNIQYF.

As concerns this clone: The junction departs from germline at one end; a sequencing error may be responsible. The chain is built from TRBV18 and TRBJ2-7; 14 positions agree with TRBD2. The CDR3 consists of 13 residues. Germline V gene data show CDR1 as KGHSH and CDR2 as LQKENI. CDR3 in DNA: TGTGCCAGCTCACCAACGGGACTAGCGGGAGCCCACTTC. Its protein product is CASSPTGLAGAHF.

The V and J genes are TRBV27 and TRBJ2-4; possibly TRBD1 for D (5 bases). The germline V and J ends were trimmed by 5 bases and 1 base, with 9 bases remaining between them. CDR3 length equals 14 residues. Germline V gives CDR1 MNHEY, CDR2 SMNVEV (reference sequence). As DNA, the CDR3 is TGTGCCAGCAGTAAGGGGCCGGCCAAAAACATTCAGTACTTC. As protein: CASSKGPAKNIQYF.

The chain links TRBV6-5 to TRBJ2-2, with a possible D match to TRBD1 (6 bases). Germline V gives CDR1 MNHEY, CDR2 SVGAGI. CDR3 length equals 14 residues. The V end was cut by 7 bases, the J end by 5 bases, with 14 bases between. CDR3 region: CASTYRERTGELFF. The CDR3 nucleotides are TGTGCCAGCACCTACAGGGAACGAACCGGGGAGCTGTTTTTT.

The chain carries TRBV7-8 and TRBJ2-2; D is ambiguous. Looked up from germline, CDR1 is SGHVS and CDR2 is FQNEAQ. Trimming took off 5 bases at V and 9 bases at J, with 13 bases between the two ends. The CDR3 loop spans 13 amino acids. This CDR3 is CASSPRTGRELFF. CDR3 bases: TGTGCCAGCAGCCCCAGAACTGGGAGGGAGCTGTTTTTT.

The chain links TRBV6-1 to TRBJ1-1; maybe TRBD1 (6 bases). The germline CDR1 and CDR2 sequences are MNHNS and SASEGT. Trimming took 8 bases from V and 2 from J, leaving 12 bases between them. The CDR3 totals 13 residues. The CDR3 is CASGGSFNTEAFF. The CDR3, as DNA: TGTGCCAGCGGGGGCTCGTTTAACACTGAAGCTTTCTTT.

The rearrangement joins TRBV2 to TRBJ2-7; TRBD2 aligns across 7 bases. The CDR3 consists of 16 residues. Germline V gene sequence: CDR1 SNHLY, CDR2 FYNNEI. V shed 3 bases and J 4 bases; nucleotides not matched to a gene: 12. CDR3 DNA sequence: TGTGCCAGCAGTGAGTGGGGTTCGGGGGGAGGATACGAGCAGTACTTC. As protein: CASSEWGSGGGYEQYF.

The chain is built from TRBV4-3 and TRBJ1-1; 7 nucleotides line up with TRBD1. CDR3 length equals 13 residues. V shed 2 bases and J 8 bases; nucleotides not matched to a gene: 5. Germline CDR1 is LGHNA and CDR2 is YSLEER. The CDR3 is CASSQRGDSEAFF. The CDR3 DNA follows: TGCGCCAGCAGCCAAAGGGGGGACAGCGAAGCTTTCTTT.